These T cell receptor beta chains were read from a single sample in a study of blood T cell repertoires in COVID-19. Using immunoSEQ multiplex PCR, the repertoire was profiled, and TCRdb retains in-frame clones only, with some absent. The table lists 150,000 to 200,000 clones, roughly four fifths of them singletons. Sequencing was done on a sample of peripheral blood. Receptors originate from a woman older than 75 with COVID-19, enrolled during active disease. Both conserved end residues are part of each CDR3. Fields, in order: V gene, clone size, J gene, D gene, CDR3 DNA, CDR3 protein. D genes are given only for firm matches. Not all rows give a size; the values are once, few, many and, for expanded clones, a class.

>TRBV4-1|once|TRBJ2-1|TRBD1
TGCGCCAGCAGCCAAGAGGGACAGGGATACAATGAGCAGTTCTTC
CASSQEGQGYNEQFF
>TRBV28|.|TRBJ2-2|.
TGTGCCAGCAGTTTAGGCTTTCCGAACACCGGGGAGCTGTTTTTT
CASSLGFPNTGELFF
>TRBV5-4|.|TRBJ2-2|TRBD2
TGTGCCAGCAGCAGGGGGGCGGGAGGTCCAACCGGGGAGCTGTTTTTT
CASSRGAGGPTGELFF
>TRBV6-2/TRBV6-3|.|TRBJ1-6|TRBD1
TGTGCCAGCAGTTACTCGGACAGGGGGCGAGAATCACCCCTCCACTTT
CASSYSDRGRESPLHF
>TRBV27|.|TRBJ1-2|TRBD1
TGTGCCAGCAGTTCATTAGGGGACAGGGGGAACTATGGCTACACCTTC
CASSSLGDRGNYGYTF
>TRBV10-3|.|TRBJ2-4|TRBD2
TGTGCCATCAGCCGGCGGGGGGGCATGGACATTCAGTACTTC
CAISRRGGMDIQYF
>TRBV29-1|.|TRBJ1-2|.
TGCAGCGCCCAGGGACTGCACGGTTATGGCTACACCTTC
CSAQGLHGYGYTF
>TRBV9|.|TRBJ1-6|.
TGTGCCAGCAGCCCAAGACAGTCCTATAATTCACCCCTCCACTTT
CASSPRQSYNSPLHF
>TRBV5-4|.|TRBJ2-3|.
TGTGCCAGCAGCCTAACAGACGCAGATACGCAGTATTTT
CASSLTDADTQYF
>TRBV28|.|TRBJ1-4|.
TGTGCCAGCAGTTATAATCCCCCTCGGGTAATAGGCGAAAAACTGTTTTTT
CASSYNPPRVIGEKLFF
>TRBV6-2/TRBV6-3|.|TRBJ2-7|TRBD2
TGTGCCAGCAGTTACTCCGTTGGAGCGGGATACTTC
CASSYSVGAGYF
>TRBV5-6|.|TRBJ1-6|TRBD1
TGTGCCAGCAGCTTCCGGACAGGGTCTAATTCACCCCTCCACTTT
CASSFRTGSNSPLHF
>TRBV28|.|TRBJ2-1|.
TGTGCCAGCAGCTCCCCTTTACCCTCAGCGTTCTCCTCCTACAATGAGCAGTTCTTC
CASSSPLPSAFSSYNEQFF